These 7 T cell receptor beta chains were all obtained from the same sample, sequenced in a study of cytomegalovirus exposure and HLA in healthy donors. With 60 Vbeta and 13 Jbeta primers, the PCR was carried out. Using immunoSEQ multiplex PCR, the repertoire was profiled, and TCRdb retains in-frame clones only, with some absent. The sample lists 120,000 to 150,000 clones, approximately 71% occurring once. Source material: PBMCs. The source is a woman between 45 and 60 years old in good health and CMV-seronegative.

The J gene is TRBJ2-1, the V gene TRBV11-2; 7 bases match TRBD2. CDR3 size: 14 residues. The J segment lost 7 bases and the V segment lost 2 bases, leaving 5 bases of the junction unmatched. The V gene's germline CDR1 is SGHAT and CDR2 FQNNGV. CDR3 DNA: TGTGCCAGCAGCTTATTTCTAGCGGAGAATGAGCAGTTCTTC. Its translation: CASSLFLAENEQFF. The full variable domain, completed using reference TRBV11-2 and TRBJ2-1, is EAGVAQSPRYKIIEKRQSVAFWCNPISGHATLYWYQQILGQGPKLLIQFQNNGVVDDSQLPKDRFSAERLKGVDSTLKIQPAKLEDSAVYLCASSLFLAENEQFFGPGTRLTVL.

CDR3 in amino acids: CASSLQTSGGQETQYF. The DNA for the CDR3 is TGCGCCAGCAGCTTGCAGACTAGCGGGGGCCAAGAGACCCAGTACTTC. The chain couples TRBV5-1 to TRBJ2-5; 12 positions agree with TRBD2. This CDR3 comprises 16 residues. J was trimmed by 1 base and V by 1 base; bases with no gene match: 2. Looked up from germline, CDR1 is SGHRS and CDR2 is YFSETQ.

The chain carries TRBV27 and TRBJ1-1; D uncertain. From germline, CDR1 is MNHEY and CDR2 SMNVEV (reference sequence). Trimming stripped 3 bases from V and 1 base from J, with 6 bases between. The CDR3 spans 13 residues. The CDR3 region is CASSFNRNTEAFF. Here the CDR3 DNA reads TGTGCCAGCAGTTTCAACAGGAACACTGAAGCTTTCTTT.

This chain joins TRBV6-6 and TRBJ1-1; tentative D call: TRBD1 (6 bases). The V end was cut by 2 bases, the J end by 2 bases, with 12 bases between. CDR1 and CDR2 from the germline V gene are MNHNY and SVGAGI (reference sequence). CDR3 length equals 15 residues. The CDR3 here is CASSYIGRGNTEAFF. In nucleotides, the CDR3 is TGTGCCAGCAGTTACATTGGCAGGGGTAACACTGAAGCTTTCTTT.

The genes are TRBV6-1 and TRBJ1-5; possibly TRBD1 for D (6 bases). This CDR3 is 14 amino acids long. V lost 5 bases to trimming and J lost 3 bases, with 11 bases between them. Germline lookup yields CDR1 MNHNS and CDR2 SASEGT. CDR3: CASSHREANQPQHF. The CDR3 coding sequence is TGTGCCAGCAGTCACAGGGAAGCCAATCAGCCCCAGCATTTT.

This chain joins TRBV6-6 and TRBJ2-2; unclear D gene. Trimming took off 0 bases at V and 0 bases at J, with 8 bases between the two ends. Germline V gives CDR1 MNHNY, CDR2 SVGAGI (reference sequence). This CDR3 comprises 16 residues. The CDR3 loop reads CASSYSRESNTGELFF. DNA for the CDR3: TGTGCCAGCAGTTACTCCCGAGAGTCGAACACCGGGGAGCTGTTTTTT.

The genes are TRBV11-3 and TRBJ2-1; 10 bases agree with TRBD1. Germline CDR1 is SGHNT and CDR2 is YENEEA. Germline trimming cut 4 bases from V and 7 bases from J; bases unmatched to any gene: 7. CDR3 length: 15 residues. The CDR3 DNA follows: TGTGCCAGCAGCTACCGGGACAGGGGAGGTAATGAGCAGTTCTTC. Protein: CASSYRDRGGNEQFF.